This T cell receptor beta chain was sequenced during a study of spatial heterogeneity in lung cancer (dated by TCRdb to the late 2010s). Context from the whole study: Beta-chain transcripts were consistently detected in greater numbers than alpha-chain transcripts, which likely reflects a higher abundance of beta-chain transcripts. In the raw uncorrected reads, each unique combination of TCR and UMI appeared more than ten times on average. TCR alpha and beta repertoires were quantitatively compared across multiple tumor regions, matched nontumor lung and blood in non-small cell lung cancer. Nonsynonymous mutation counts, determined by whole-exome sequencing of tumor tissue, were related to TCR repertoire features. Both alpha and beta chains were TCR-sequenced in samples taken at surgery, namely 220 tumor regions, roughly 64 matched nontumor lung samples and some 53 PBMC samples. Here is what the overall study found, with its caveats: Ubiquitous expanded tumor TCRs were detected in blood more often at tumor resection than at routine follow-up. Confirming at a functional level the hypothesis that regional TCRs recognize regional mutations was considered to require additional single-cell paired TCR alpha and beta sequencing.

The germline V gene provides CDR1 MDHEN and CDR2 SYDVKM. From its cysteine to its phenylalanine, the CDR3 spans 14 amino acids. Just the 42-base CDR3 DNA is kept, in frame starting at base 1. V gives up 4 bases and J gives up 0 bases, and the segment between their germline ends measures 7 bases. This clonotype was observed at least ten times. It has no known antigen specificity. No base quality values were provided; no much bigger clone lies one nucleotide off. The method behind the library was 5' RACE. The data were produced on a NextSeq 500. In the TCR library protocol, a unique molecular identifier was attached to each TCR cDNA molecule so that PCR and sequencing errors could be corrected. The authors' analysis ran thus. Decombinator tools were used for TCR identification, UMI-based error correction and CDR3 extraction. TCRs above a frequency of 2 per 1,000, corresponding to the top 1% of the tumor frequency distribution, were defined as expanded. Each repertoire was subsampled 100 times to 5,000 TCRs, after which Renyi diversity was computed with the R vegan package. CDR3 similarity networks were built from amino acid triplet string-kernel similarity, with CDR3s being connected when pairwise similarity was above 0.82. TCRdb's own reprocessing of the public reads used fastp at Q25 and MiXCR and kept productive beta chains. Every CDR3 protein is listed once, alongside the most common genes and DNA of its rows. It is TCRdb's table, rather than the study itself, that gives the V and J calls and clone size. For this sample there are tens of thousands of distinct CDR3 sequences; less than 5.5% appear just once. Of the sample, around 10% is held by the ten largest clones.

Sample time point, as interpreted from the label and publication: sample taken at primary tumor resection. TCR sequencing used whole RNA extracted from tumor and nontumor lung tissue, or from cryopreserved PBMC samples, without cell sorting. Donors were around 69 patients with early-stage, untreated non-small cell lung cancer from the lung TRACERx cohort. Only patients with enough RNA available from two or more tumor regions were chosen for TCR sequencing. The TCR was taken from a male donor with early-stage non-small cell lung cancer. This material consisted of PBMCs, taken at surgery. The rearrangement joined TRBV28 to TRBJ1-5, with no confidently assigned D gene. The bases are TGTGCCAGCAGTTCCACAGATAGCAATCAGCCCCAGCATTTT. This codes for CASSSTDSNQPQHF.